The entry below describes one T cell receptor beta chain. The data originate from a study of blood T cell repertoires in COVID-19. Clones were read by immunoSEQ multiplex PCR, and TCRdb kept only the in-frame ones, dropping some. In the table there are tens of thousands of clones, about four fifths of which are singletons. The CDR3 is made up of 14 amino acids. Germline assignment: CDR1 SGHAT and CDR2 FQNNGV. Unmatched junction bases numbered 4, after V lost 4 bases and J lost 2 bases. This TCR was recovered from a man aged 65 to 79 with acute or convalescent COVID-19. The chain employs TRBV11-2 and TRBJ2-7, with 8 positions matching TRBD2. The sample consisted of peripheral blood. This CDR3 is CASSSREATYEQYF. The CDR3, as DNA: TGTGCCAGCAGCTCGCGGGAGGCCACCTACGAGCAGTACTTC.